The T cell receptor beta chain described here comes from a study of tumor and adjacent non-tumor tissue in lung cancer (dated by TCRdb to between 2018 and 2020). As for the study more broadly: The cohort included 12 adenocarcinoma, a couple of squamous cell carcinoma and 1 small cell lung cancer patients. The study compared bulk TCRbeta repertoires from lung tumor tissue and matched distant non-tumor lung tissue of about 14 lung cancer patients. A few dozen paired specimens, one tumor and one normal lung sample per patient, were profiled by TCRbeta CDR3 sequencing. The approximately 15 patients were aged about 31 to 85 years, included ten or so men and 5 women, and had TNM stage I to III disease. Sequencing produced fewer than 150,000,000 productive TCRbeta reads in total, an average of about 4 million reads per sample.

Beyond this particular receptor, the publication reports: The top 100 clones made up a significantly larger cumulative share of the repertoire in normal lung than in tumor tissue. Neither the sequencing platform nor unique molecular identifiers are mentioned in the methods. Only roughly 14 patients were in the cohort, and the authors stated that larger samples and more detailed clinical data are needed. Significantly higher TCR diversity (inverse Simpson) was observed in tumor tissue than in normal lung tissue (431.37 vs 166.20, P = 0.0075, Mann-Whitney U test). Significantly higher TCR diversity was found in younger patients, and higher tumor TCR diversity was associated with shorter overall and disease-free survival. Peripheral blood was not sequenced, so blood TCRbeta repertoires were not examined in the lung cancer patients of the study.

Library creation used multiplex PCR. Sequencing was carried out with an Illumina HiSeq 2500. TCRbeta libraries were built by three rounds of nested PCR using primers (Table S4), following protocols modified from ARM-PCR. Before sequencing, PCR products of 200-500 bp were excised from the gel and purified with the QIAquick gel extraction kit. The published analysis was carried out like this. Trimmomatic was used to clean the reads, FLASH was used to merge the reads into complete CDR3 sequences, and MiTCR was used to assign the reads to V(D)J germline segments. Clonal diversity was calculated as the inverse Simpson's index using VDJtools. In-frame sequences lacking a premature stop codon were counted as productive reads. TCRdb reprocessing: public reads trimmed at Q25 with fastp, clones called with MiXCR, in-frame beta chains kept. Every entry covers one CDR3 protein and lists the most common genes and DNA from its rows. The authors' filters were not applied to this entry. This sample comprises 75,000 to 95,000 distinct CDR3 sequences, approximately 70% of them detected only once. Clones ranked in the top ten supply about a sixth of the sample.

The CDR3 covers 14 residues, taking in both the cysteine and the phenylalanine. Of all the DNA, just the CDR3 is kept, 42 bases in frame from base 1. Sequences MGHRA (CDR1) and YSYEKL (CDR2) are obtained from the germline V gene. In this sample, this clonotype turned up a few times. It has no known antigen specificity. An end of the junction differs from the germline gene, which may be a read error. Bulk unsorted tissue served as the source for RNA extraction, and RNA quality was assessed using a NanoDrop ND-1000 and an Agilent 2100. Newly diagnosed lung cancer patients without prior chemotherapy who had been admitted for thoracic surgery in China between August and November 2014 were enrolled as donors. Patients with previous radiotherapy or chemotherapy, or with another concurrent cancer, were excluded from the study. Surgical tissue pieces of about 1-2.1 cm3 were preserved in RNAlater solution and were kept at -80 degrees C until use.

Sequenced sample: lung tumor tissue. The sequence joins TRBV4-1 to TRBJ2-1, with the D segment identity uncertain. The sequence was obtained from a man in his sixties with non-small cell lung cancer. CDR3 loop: CANSQAKAHNEQFF. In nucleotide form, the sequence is TGTGCCAACAGCCAAGCGAAGGCACACAATGAGCAGTTCTTC.